This T cell receptor beta chain originates from a study of blood T cell repertoires in COVID-19. Background on the study: COVID-19 samples collected from the United States, Italy and Spain covered acute and convalescent phases. PBMCs, B-cell-depleted T cells, or T cells were the source of the cDNA or gDNA that made up the material.

Germline CDR1 is MNHEY and CDR2 is SVGAGI. The V end lost 7 bases, the J end lost 0 bases, and 10 bases lay between the germline ends. This CDR3 has 13 amino acids. In the original workflow: Researchers report that nucleated cell counts were estimated from reference gene primer amplification. TCRdb's table, derived via immunoSEQ multiplex PCR, lists solely in-frame clones and lacks some. V, J and clone size were drawn from that table, and D and trimming were deduced from the DNA. Of roughly 140,000 clones listed, roughly 79% were seen once; the top ten hold less than 2%. The source material was peripheral blood. V and J are TRBV6-5 and TRBJ2-7, with no clear D. The TCR originated in a woman aged 60-70 years with acute or convalescent COVID-19. CDR3 nucleotide sequence: TGTGCCAGCAATTCGCGTTACTCCTACGAGCAGTACTTC. Its protein product is CASNSRYSYEQYF.